These 21 T cell receptor beta chains were all obtained from the same sample, sequenced in a study of spatial heterogeneity in lung cancer. TCRdb reprocessed the 5' RACE reads via MiXCR and lists one record per CDR3 protein. The repertoire holds 36,000 or so distinct CDR3 sequences, with around 5.2% as singletons. Regarding time point: sample taken at primary tumor resection. Unsorted tumor, nontumor lung tissue or cryopreserved PBMC supplied the whole RNA. The input for sequencing was PBMCs, taken at surgery. The receptors originated from a female donor with early-stage non-small cell lung cancer.

At least ten counts were recorded for this clonotype. This chain connects TRBV2 to TRBJ1-2; a possible D gene is TRBD1 (5 bases). The V gene's germline CDR1 is SNHLY and CDR2 FYNNEI. The V end was cut by 2 bases, the J end by 6 bases, with 10 bases between. CDR3 length equals 13 residues. The CDR3 loop is CASSEQGGNGYTF. The CDR3 DNA reads as TGTGCCAGCAGTGAACAGGGTGGGAATGGCTACACCTTC. The complete variable domain, with remaining parts taken from reference TRBV2 and TRBJ1-2, reads EPEVTQTPSHQVTQMGQEVILRCVPISNHLYFYWYRQILGQKVEFLVSFYNNEISEKSEIFDDQFSVERPDGSNFTLKIRSTKLEDSAMYFCASSEQGGNGYTFGSGTRLTVV.

Many counts were recorded for this clonotype. The chain joins TRBV2 to TRBJ1-5; 9 bases map to TRBD1. Germline loops: CDR1 SNHLY, CDR2 FYNNEI. J lost 7 bases, V lost 4 bases, and 5 bases had no gene match. The CDR3 totals 14 residues. In DNA form, the CDR3 reads TGTGCCAGCAGTGGGGGGACAGGGTTGCAGCCCCAGCATTTT. Residues: CASSGGTGLQPQHF.

This clonotype has a count of ten or more. The chain couples TRBV19 to TRBJ2-1; possible D gene TRBD1, 6 bases. The CDR3 is 17 amino acids. Germline CDR1 is LNHDA and CDR2 is SQIVND (reference sequence). V was shortened by 1 base and J by 2 bases, with 15 bases between the two germline ends. The DNA of the CDR3 is TGTGCCAGTAGTATAGGGGGGCTTGAACCGACCTACAATGAGCAGTTCTTC. Translating it yields CASSIGGLEPTYNEQFF.

This clonotype was counted ten times or more. The genes are TRBV20-1 and TRBJ1-1, with no clear D. This CDR3 contains 13 residues. Trimming removed 1 base from V and 1 base from J, with 7 bases in between. CDR1 and CDR2 from the germline V gene are DFQATT and SNEGSKA (reference sequence). The CDR3, as DNA: TGCAGTGCTAGAGTAAACCAGAACACTGAAGCTTTCTTT. Translation: CSARVNQNTEAFF.

This clonotype was recorded many times. The rearrangement joins TRBV7-9 to TRBJ1-1, with D possibly being TRBD1 (5 bases). This CDR3 is 15 amino acids long. Germline V gives CDR1 SEHNR, CDR2 FQNEAQ (reference sequence). Trimming left V 5 bases short and J 7 bases short, with 20 bases between. DNA of the CDR3: TGTGCCAGCAGCCCTGGATTGGGACGGCGCATTGAAGCTTTCTTT. Encoded protein: CASSPGLGRRIEAFF.

There are many counts of this clonotype. V gene TRBV18 combines with J gene TRBJ2-3; D perhaps matches TRBD2 (5 bases). Deletions cut 6 bases from V and 2 bases from J, with 12 bases between. Germline V gives CDR1 KGHSH, CDR2 LQKENI. This CDR3 has 14 residues. The CDR3 loop is CASSPTRNTDTQYF. CDR3 nucleotides: TGTGCCAGCTCGCCTACTAGGAACACAGATACGCAGTATTTT.

This CDR3 reads CASRTMIADTGELFF. The CDR3 nucleotides are TGTGCCAGCAGGACCATGATTGCGGACACCGGGGAGCTGTTTTTT. The chain combines TRBV2 with TRBJ2-2; no definite D call. V gave up 6 bases and J gave up 3 bases, with 14 bases separating them. From germline, CDR1 is SNHLY and CDR2 FYNNEI. The CDR3 covers 15 residues.

This clonotype was counted at least ten times. The CDR3 DNA follows: TGCGCCAGCAGCTTGTCCGGAAATAGCAATCAGCCCCAGCATTTT. Translated, it gives CASSLSGNSNQPQHF. This chain links TRBV5-1 with TRBJ1-5; D gene uncertain. The germline V gene encodes CDR1 SGHRS and CDR2 YFSETQ. The CDR3 is 15 residues long. Trimming pared 1 base from V and 0 bases from J, leaving 8 bases between.

This clonotype was picked up many times. This chain connects TRBV28 to TRBJ2-2, with TRBD1 matching over 9 bases. The CDR3 covers 15 residues. CDR1 and CDR2 from the germline V gene are MDHEN and SYDVKM. J lost 7 bases, V lost 3 bases, and 6 bases had no gene match. The CDR3 sequence: CASSFLQGAIGELFF. CDR3 in DNA: TGTGCCAGCAGTTTTCTACAGGGGGCCATCGGGGAGCTGTTTTTT.

This clonotype has at least ten counts. V gene TRBV27 combines with J gene TRBJ2-7; D remains ambiguous. This CDR3 has 12 residues. The germline V gene has CDR1 MNHEY and CDR2 SMNVEV (reference sequence). V lost 6 bases, J lost 5 bases, and 11 bases lay in between. In nucleotides, the CDR3 is TGTGCCAGCAGCCCTGACGCCGACGAGCAGTACTTC. Translation: CASSPDADEQYF.

This clonotype was detected ten times or more. This rearrangement joins TRBV6-4 to TRBJ2-3; D ambiguous. Trimming took 5 bases from V and 3 from J, leaving 15 bases between them. The CDR3 length is 15 residues. CDR1 and CDR2 from the germline V gene are MRHNA and SNTAGT. Written as DNA, the CDR3 is TGTGCCAGCAGTAGGGCAGAAGGCACAACAGATACGCAGTATTTT. It yields the protein CASSRAEGTTDTQYF.

This clonotype was detected ten times or more. The V gene is TRBV18, the J gene TRBJ2-7; 10 bases are shared with TRBD1. V dropped 5 bases and J dropped 6; count of bases not matched to a gene: 10. The CDR3 runs to 15 residues. CDR1 is KGHSH, CDR2 LQKENI, per germline. CDR3 loop: CASSSGPGQGLEQYF. For the CDR3, the DNA is TGTGCCAGCTCATCTGGCCCGGGACAGGGGCTCGAGCAGTACTTC.

In this sample, this clonotype turned up many times. The chain is built from TRBV7-9 and TRBJ1-4, with TRBD1 matching 7 bases. CDR1 and CDR2 (germline): SEHNR, FQNEAQ (reference sequence). This CDR3 comprises 14 residues. The V and J ends lost 4 bases and 8 bases, in that order; junction bases with no gene match: 7. The CDR3 is CASSSPGRGEKLFF. The CDR3 DNA sequence: TGTGCCAGCAGCTCTCCGGGCAGGGGGGAAAAACTGTTTTTT.

This sequence joins TRBV7-9 and TRBJ1-2, with D hard to call. Germline CDR1 is SEHNR and CDR2 is FQNEAQ (reference sequence). This CDR3 spans 16 amino acids. The V end lost 5 bases, the J end lost 2 bases, and 18 bases lay between the germline ends. The CDR3 DNA reads as TGTGCCAGCAGCATTGGGAGTGGAGGAGTAAACTATGGCTACACCTTC. Translation gives CASSIGSGGVNYGYTF. Full variable domain (missing parts from reference TRBV7-9 and TRBJ1-2): DTGVSQNPRHKITKRGQNVTFRCDPISEHNRLYWYRQTLGQGPEFLTYFQNEAQLEKSRLLSDRFSAERPKGSFSTLEIQRTEQGDSAMYLCASSIGSGGVNYGYTFGSGTRLTVV.

CDR3 coding DNA: TGTGCCAGCAGCTTATTACGGGAACGGGAGCTGTTTTTT. This gives the protein CASSLLRERELFF. This sequence joins TRBV11-3 and TRBJ2-2, with D maybe TRBD2 (5 bases). V gave up 2 bases and J gave up 9 bases, with 10 bases separating them. The CDR3 covers 13 residues. Germline CDR1 is SGHNT and CDR2 is YENEEA. The full variable domain, rest sourced from reference TRBV11-3 and TRBJ2-2, is EAGVVQSPRYKIIEKKQPVAFWCNPISGHNTLYWYLQNLGQGPELLIRYENEEAVDDSQLPKDRFSAERLKGVDSTLKIQPAELGDSAVYLCASSLLRERELFFGEGSRLTVL.

This chain joins TRBV3-1 and TRBJ2-7, with D possibly being TRBD2 (5 bases). The CDR3 covers 15 residues. Germline V lookup: CDR1 LGHDT, CDR2 YNNKEL (reference sequence). V shed 1 base and J shed 3 bases, with 13 bases lying between them. The CDR3 DNA follows: TGTGCCAGCAGCCAAGCGGCGGGCCGCCTCTACGAGCAGTACTTC. It translates to CASSQAAGRLYEQYF.

In this sample, this clonotype turned up many times. A junction end diverges from the germline sequence, so it may reflect a read error. CDR3 amino acids: CASSLVAGVETQYF. In nucleotides, the CDR3 is TGTGCTAGCAGCTTAGTGGCAGGGGTGGAGACCCAGTACTTC. The rearrangement joins TRBV7-7 to TRBJ2-5; TRBD1 might be the D (6 bases). The CDR3 has 14 residues. The germline CDR1 and CDR2 sequences are SSHAT and FNYEAQ (reference sequence).

Many counts were recorded for this clonotype. V usage is TRBV7-8 and J usage is TRBJ1-5; D possibly corresponds to TRBD1 (5 bases). This CDR3 region has 17 residues. V lost 6 bases and J 2 bases, leaving 20 bases between the germline ends. CDR1 and CDR2 (germline): SGHVS, FQNEAQ. In nucleotides, the CDR3 is TGTGCCAGCAGTCTAGACCGGGGGTTTCTCGGCAATCAGCCCCAGCATTTT. Its protein product is CASSLDRGFLGNQPQHF.

The sample holds many counts of this clonotype. CDR3 residues: CSASPPGNTEAFF. The CDR3 DNA reads as TGCAGTGCCAGCCCCCCGGGCAACACTGAAGCTTTCTTT. The chain carries TRBV20-1 and TRBJ1-1; D gene uncertain. The germline V gene encodes CDR1 DFQATT and CDR2 SNEGSKA (reference sequence). Trimming pared 6 bases from V and 2 bases from J, leaving 13 bases between. The CDR3 loop spans 13 amino acids.

This clonotype was recorded a few times. The chain has TRBV20-1 and TRBJ2-2; D unclear. V gave up 3 bases and J gave up 6 bases, with 11 bases separating them. From germline, CDR1 is DFQATT and CDR2 SNEGSKA (reference sequence). CDR3 length: 13 residues. The CDR3 DNA reads as TGCAGTGCTAGTCGTTCTAGGTCCGGGGAGCTGTTTTTT. It codes for CSASRSRSGELFF.

Ten or more counts support this clonotype. This sequence joins TRBV6-5 and TRBJ2-2, with D tentatively TRBD1 (5 bases). The CDR3 consists of 14 residues. Germline V gives CDR1 MNHEY, CDR2 SVGAGI. The ends were cut back, 5 bases at V and 2 bases at J, with 9 bases in the middle. The CDR3 sequence: CASSKQVNTGELFF. Written as DNA, the CDR3 is TGTGCCAGCAGTAAACAGGTTAACACCGGGGAGCTGTTTTTT.